The rows below give T cell receptor beta chains drawn from one sample of a study of lymphopenia after photon versus proton radiotherapy. The assay was immunoSEQ multiplex PCR, and TCRdb's table has in-frame clones only and misses some. The sample lists around 160,000 clones, 80% to 90% seen once, with around 4.7% in the top ten. The material was peripheral blood, obtained from a patient treated with photon-based radiotherapy. The receptors come from a man aged 50-59 years with gastric cancer. CDR3s leave out the opening cysteine and the closing phenylalanine or tryptophan. The order of the fields is D gene, clone size, V gene, CDR3 protein. The D gene is left open where the match is weak. Expanded clones are given a class, and other clones once, few, many or no size at all.

D gene: .
clone size: .
V gene: TRBV4-1
CDR3 protein: ASSRGLNTEQF

D gene: .
clone size: .
V gene: TRBV7-2
CDR3 protein: ASSPEISGNTIY

D gene: TRBD1
clone size: .
V gene: TRBV25-1
CDR3 protein: ASSDRDRGRRQPQH

D gene: .
clone size: .
V gene: TRBV5-6
CDR3 protein: ASSLSILTGEPF

D gene: .
clone size: .
V gene: TRBV7-7
CDR3 protein: ASSSLAGRGETQY

D gene: TRBD1
clone size: .
V gene: TRBV6-1
CDR3 protein: ASSTNRGQETQY

D gene: TRBD1
clone size: .
V gene: TRBV7-3
CDR3 protein: ASSSRQGDGYT

D gene: .
clone size: .
V gene: TRBV29-1
CDR3 protein: SVAQGSYEQY

D gene: .
clone size: .
V gene: TRBV28
CDR3 protein: ASSLWDTEAF

D gene: .
clone size: .
V gene: TRBV23-1
CDR3 protein: ASSQTGRGTYEQY

D gene: TRBD1
clone size: .
V gene: TRBV28
CDR3 protein: ASSLYRSGTGRSGNTIY

D gene: .
clone size: .
V gene: TRBV2
CDR3 protein: ASSENEGVGGDGYT

D gene: .
clone size: .
V gene: TRBV7-2
CDR3 protein: ASSLEALGEQF

D gene: TRBD2
clone size: .
V gene: TRBV4-2
CDR3 protein: ASSPTSGRGSDTQY

D gene: TRBD1
clone size: .
V gene: TRBV29-1
CDR3 protein: SAGQEYGYT

D gene: .
clone size: .
V gene: TRBV27
CDR3 protein: ASMDPSVRGHYGYT

D gene: TRBD1
clone size: .
V gene: TRBV4-1
CDR3 protein: ASSQDNPGGSGNTIY

D gene: .
clone size: .
V gene: TRBV6-5
CDR3 protein: ASKPRGWDYGYT

D gene: TRBD1
clone size: .
V gene: TRBV5-4
CDR3 protein: ASSPIRGTGGAGGELF

D gene: .
clone size: .
V gene: TRBV6-6
CDR3 protein: ASSYRGSTLDTQY

D gene: TRBD1
clone size: once
V gene: TRBV7-9
CDR3 protein: ASSPPGQGGAEQY

D gene: TRBD2
clone size: .
V gene: TRBV5-6
CDR3 protein: ASSSSGTSGRESTDTQY

D gene: .
clone size: .
V gene: TRBV5-1
CDR3 protein: ASSLYPGTGELF

D gene: .
clone size: .
V gene: TRBV2
CDR3 protein: ASSGTEQETQY

D gene: .
clone size: .
V gene: TRBV28
CDR3 protein: ASSLLVTTYEQY

D gene: TRBD2
clone size: .
V gene: TRBV18
CDR3 protein: ASSPGTSRREQF

D gene: .
clone size: .
V gene: TRBV2
CDR3 protein: ASTQGSGYGYT

D gene: TRBD2
clone size: .
V gene: TRBV9
CDR3 protein: ASSVTSGNRYNEQF

D gene: TRBD2
clone size: .
V gene: TRBV28
CDR3 protein: ASSYSLAGTYEQY

D gene: .
clone size: once
V gene: TRBV7-3
CDR3 protein: ASSLSSGQNTEAF

D gene: .
clone size: .
V gene: TRBV5-1
CDR3 protein: ASSWTSSYNEQF

D gene: TRBD1
clone size: .
V gene: TRBV6-5
CDR3 protein: ASSLKGGHNEQF

D gene: .
clone size: .
V gene: TRBV5-1
CDR3 protein: ASSLAGTKNNEQF

D gene: .
clone size: .
V gene: TRBV23-1
CDR3 protein: ASSQSIGSTDTQY

D gene: .
clone size: once
V gene: TRBV19
CDR3 protein: ASSTEDIQY

D gene: TRBD2
clone size: once
V gene: TRBV18
CDR3 protein: ASSPEGRGAYEQY

D gene: TRBD2
clone size: .
V gene: TRBV6-5
CDR3 protein: ASTPLAGAGHEQF

D gene: .
clone size: few
V gene: TRBV6-4
CDR3 protein: ASSESASANTGELF

D gene: .
clone size: .
V gene: TRBV30
CDR3 protein: AWSSGTPLSGSYNEQF

D gene: .
clone size: .
V gene: TRBV6-5
CDR3 protein: ASSSAYSGNTIY

D gene: .
clone size: .
V gene: TRBV19
CDR3 protein: ASSPIDRSNQPQH

D gene: .
clone size: few
V gene: TRBV11-2
CDR3 protein: ASSFAPGRRMGSGNTIY

D gene: TRBD2
clone size: .
V gene: TRBV19
CDR3 protein: ASSLGLAGVGEQF

D gene: TRBD2
clone size: .
V gene: TRBV5-4
CDR3 protein: ASSFILADQYEQY

D gene: .
clone size: .
V gene: TRBV18
CDR3 protein: ASSPGGASTEAF

D gene: TRBD1
clone size: .
V gene: TRBV6-6
CDR3 protein: ASSYSGTGRAEQY

D gene: TRBD2
clone size: .
V gene: TRBV9
CDR3 protein: ASSVGLAGTSTDTQY

D gene: TRBD1
clone size: .
V gene: TRBV11-1
CDR3 protein: ASRGRDSGYGYT

D gene: .
clone size: .
V gene: TRBV30
CDR3 protein: AWTRRATNEKLF

D gene: TRBD2
clone size: .
V gene: TRBV30
CDR3 protein: AWSVVAGGYEQY

D gene: .
clone size: .
V gene: TRBV25-1
CDR3 protein: ASRVGRDSYEQY

D gene: TRBD1
clone size: .
V gene: TRBV25-1
CDR3 protein: ASDALSGTGKETQY

D gene: .
clone size: .
V gene: TRBV28
CDR3 protein: ASRLGGNEQF

D gene: .
clone size: .
V gene: TRBV5-1
CDR3 protein: ASSLLAGEAGELF

D gene: TRBD1
clone size: .
V gene: TRBV4-2
CDR3 protein: ASSPAPGTGYGYT

D gene: .
clone size: .
V gene: TRBV28
CDR3 protein: ASRGPGVRLYEQY

D gene: .
clone size: .
V gene: TRBV5-6
CDR3 protein: ASSLDDRIYEQY

D gene: TRBD2
clone size: .
V gene: TRBV11-2
CDR3 protein: ASSPGTIRFQETQY